Presented here are 28 T cell receptor beta chains from one specimen sequenced in a study of early T cells in non-severe SARS-CoV-2 infection. TCRdb called the 5' RACE reads again in MiXCR, with one record for every CDR3 protein. The table records roughly 53,000 distinct CDR3 sequences, around 12% of them present only once. The sample consisted of whole blood, taken at baseline. These receptor sequences come from an adult who was a healthcare worker with PCR-confirmed SARS-CoV-2 infection or an uninfected control (not recorded which).

This clonotype was counted many times. The V call is TRBV28, the J call TRBJ1-2; D is ambiguous. Per the germline V gene, CDR1 is MDHEN and CDR2 is SYDVKM. The CDR3 runs to 13 residues. The V end lost 5 bases, the J end lost 8 bases, and 15 bases lay between the germline ends. The CDR3 region has the DNA TGTGCCAGCAGTAGGAACTTAGTGGGAGGCTACACCTTC. Its protein is CASSRNLVGGYTF.

This chain connects TRBV12-3 or TRBV12-4 to TRBJ2-7; a weak D match, TRBD2 (6 bases). The ends were cut back, 3 bases at V and 0 bases at J, with 9 bases in the middle. CDR3 length: 14 amino acids. The DNA for the CDR3 is TGTGCCAGCAGTTTCGCGGGGTACTCCTACGAGCAGTACTTC. Translated: CASSFAGYSYEQYF.

The chain links TRBV7-2 to TRBJ2-4, with D hard to call. CDR1 SGHTA and CDR2 FQGNSA come from the germline V gene. Trimming cost V 1 base and J 1 base, with 5 bases left between them. CDR3 length: 14 residues. The CDR3 region has the DNA TGTGCCAGCAGCTTAGGAGCTGCCAAAAACATTCAGTACTTC. As protein: CASSLGAAKNIQYF.

This clonotype has just a few counts. The chain employs TRBV20-1 and TRBJ2-1, with D perhaps matching TRBD2 (5 bases). Germline lookup yields CDR1 DFQATT and CDR2 SNEGSKA (reference sequence). V lost 1 base and J lost 3, with 10 bases in between. This CDR3 has 14 amino acids. This CDR3 is CSARVTIYYNEQFF. Written as DNA, the CDR3 is TGCAGTGCTAGAGTGACTATCTACTACAATGAGCAGTTCTTC.

This clonotype was found many times. This sequence joins TRBV27 and TRBJ2-7; a weak D match, TRBD1 (5 bases). The V and J ends lost 6 bases and 3 bases respectively, with 12 bases between them. CDR3 length: 13 residues. The V gene's germline CDR1 is MNHEY and CDR2 SMNVEV (reference sequence). The CDR3 nucleotides read TGTGCCAGCAGGGACGACAGAGACTACGAGCAGTACTTC. Its protein product is CASRDDRDYEQYF.

In DNA form, the CDR3 reads TGTGCCAGCAAGGGACAGGGGGCTGCAACCTACGAGCAGTACTTC. The encoded protein is CASKGQGAATYEQYF. The rearrangement joins TRBV6-2 or TRBV6-3 to TRBJ2-7, with 12 bases fitting TRBD1. CDR1 MNHEY and CDR2 SVGEGT come from the germline V gene. V dropped 7 bases and J dropped 2; count of bases not matched to a gene: 6. This CDR3 has 15 residues.

In its sample, this clonotype was seen a few times. The V gene is TRBV6-2 or TRBV6-3, the J gene TRBJ2-2; 9 bases are shared with TRBD1. With V trimmed by 5 bases and J by 3 bases, 4 bases remained unmatched. There are 15 residues in the CDR3. The germline CDR1 and CDR2 sequences are MNHEY and SVGEGT. DNA of the CDR3: TGTGCCAGCAGTCTACAGGGGGCGTACACCGGGGAGCTGTTTTTT. It specifies CASSLQGAYTGELFF.

The chain has TRBV20-1 and TRBJ1-1, with a weak D call TRBD1 (6 bases). Germline V gene data show CDR1 as DFQATT and CDR2 as SNEGSKA (reference sequence). V was pared by 2 bases and J by 0 bases, with 10 bases between. This CDR3 is built from 14 residues. The chain's CDR3 is CSARNWTVNTEAFF. In nucleotides, the CDR3 is TGCAGTGCTAGAAATTGGACAGTGAACACTGAAGCTTTCTTT.

The chain employs TRBV18 and TRBJ2-5; D ambiguous. The CDR3 runs to 13 residues. V was cut by 1 base and J by 2 bases, with 5 bases left in between. Per the germline V gene, CDR1 is KGHSH and CDR2 is LQKENI. The CDR3 DNA reads TGTGCCAGCTCACCACAGTCTCAAGAGACCCAGTACTTC. It translates to CASSPQSQETQYF.

This clonotype was picked up many times. The chain uses TRBV28 and TRBJ2-1; 14 bases line up with TRBD2. V shed 4 bases, J shed 6 bases, and the junction held 8 bases outside the gene matches. The germline CDR1 and CDR2 sequences are MDHEN and SYDVKM. There are 17 residues in the CDR3. In DNA form, the CDR3 reads TGTGCCAGCAGTTCACCGGGACTAGCGGGAGCTGCCAATGAGCAGTTCTTC. Its protein product is CASSSPGLAGAANEQFF.

This chain uses TRBV6-6 with TRBJ2-2, with D possibly TRBD2 on 5 matching bases. This CDR3 has 16 residues. The germline V gene encodes CDR1 MNHNY and CDR2 SVGAGI (reference sequence). The germline V and J ends were trimmed by 2 bases and 5 bases, with 15 bases remaining between them. CDR3 sequence: CASSYDYSWGTGELFF. Written as DNA, the CDR3 is TGTGCCAGCAGTTACGACTACTCCTGGGGTACCGGGGAGCTGTTTTTT.

The rearrangement joins TRBV4-3 to TRBJ2-1; 7 bases map to TRBD1. V gave up 5 bases and J gave up 3 bases; unmatched junction bases: 7. The CDR3 loop spans 15 amino acids. CDR1 is LGHNA and CDR2 is YSLEER in the germline V gene. The CDR3 reads CASSVGAGGYNEQFF. The CDR3 bases are TGCGCCAGCAGCGTGGGGGCAGGGGGCTACAATGAGCAGTTCTTC.

The chain has TRBV6-1 and TRBJ1-1; tentatively, D is TRBD1 (5 bases). V lost 6 bases and J 5 bases, leaving 22 bases between the germline ends. The length of the CDR3 is 16 residues. CDR1 is MNHNS and CDR2 is SASEGT in the germline V gene. CDR3: CASRAPVGLSRTEAFF. The CDR3 DNA follows: TGTGCCAGCAGGGCTCCGGTGGGGCTTTCGAGGACTGAAGCTTTCTTT.

CDR3 DNA: TGTGCCAGCAGCTTACAGTCAACGGCCTACAATGAGCAGTTCTTC. It specifies CASSLQSTAYNEQFF. The J gene is TRBJ2-1, the V gene TRBV7-2, with unresolved D. CDR3 length: 15 residues. Germline V gives CDR1 SGHTA, CDR2 FQGNSA. Trimming cost V 2 bases and J 2 bases, with 10 bases left between them.

The chain combines TRBV6-5 with TRBJ1-4; possible D gene TRBD1, 6 bases. V lost 2 bases, J lost 8 bases, and 15 bases lay in between. The CDR3 sequence is 15 residues long. Germline values: CDR1 MNHEY, CDR2 SVGAGI. CDR3 loop: CASSYGPGVLEKLFF. Written as DNA, the CDR3 is TGTGCCAGCAGTTACGGGCCAGGGGTCTTGGAAAAACTGTTTTTT.

In its sample, this clonotype was seen many times. This chain joins TRBV11-2 and TRBJ2-2; 8 bases fit TRBD1. The CDR3 sequence is 15 residues long. CDR1 and CDR2 from the germline V gene are SGHAT and FQNNGV. Trimming took 5 bases from V and 6 from J; bases not matched to a gene: 8. The CDR3 nucleotides are TGTGCCAGCAGCATACTGACAGGGGTGGCCGGGGAGCTGTTTTTT. Translated, it gives CASSILTGVAGELFF.

The genes are TRBV11-3 and TRBJ2-1, with no clear D. The CDR3 has 11 residues. V lost 8 bases, J lost 6 bases, and 8 bases lay in between. CDR1 and CDR2 from the germline V gene are SGHNT and YENEEA. The DNA for the CDR3 is TGTGCCAGCGGGCTCACCAATGAGCAGTTCTTC. Its protein is CASGLTNEQFF. The full variable domain, with the rest looked up from reference TRBV11-3 and TRBJ2-1, is EAGVVQSPRYKIIEKKQPVAFWCNPISGHNTLYWYLQNLGQGPELLIRYENEEAVDDSQLPKDRFSAERLKGVDSTLKIQPAELGDSAVYLCASGLTNEQFFGPGTRLTVL.

The chain employs TRBV9 and TRBJ2-5, with TRBD2 identical over 12 bases. The germline V gene encodes CDR1 SGDLS and CDR2 YYNGEE. The V segment lost 4 bases and the J segment 5 bases; nucleotides outside the gene matches: 15. The CDR3 runs 18 residues. The CDR3 DNA sequence: TGTGCCAGCAGCAGCCGACTAGCGGGAGTTCGACAGTGGGAGACCCAGTACTTC. This translates into CASSSRLAGVRQWETQYF.

This clonotype was seen many times. The chain has TRBV4-3 and TRBJ2-3; possibly TRBD1 or TRBD2 for D (6 bases each). The CDR3 is 16 residues long. The ends were cut back, 4 bases at V and 1 base at J, with 15 bases in the middle. The germline gives CDR1 LGHNA, CDR2 YSLEER. CDR3 nucleotides: TGCGCCAGCAGCCCTAGTTTGGGGGGCCGCACAGATACGCAGTATTTT. It encodes CASSPSLGGRTDTQYF.

This clonotype was seen more than once but under ten times. The chain couples TRBV10-1 to TRBJ2-1; TRBD1 is a possible D gene (8 bases). Per germline, CDR1 WNHNN and CDR2 SYGVQD (reference sequence). The CDR3 sequence is 15 residues long. Trimming cost V 4 bases and J 7 bases, with 17 bases left between them. CDR3 loop: CASSAPGQGGNEQFF. The CDR3 nucleotides are TGCGCCAGCAGTGCCCCCGGACAGGGAGGGAATGAGCAGTTCTTC.

The chain couples TRBV11-2 to TRBJ2-4; D gene uncertain. V lost 2 bases to trimming and J lost 7 bases, with 9 bases between them. CDR3 length: 13 residues. Germline CDR1 is SGHAT and CDR2 is FQNNGV. The CDR3 DNA is TGTGCCAGCAGCTTACATGTAGGGAACATTCAGTACTTC. This sequence encodes CASSLHVGNIQYF.

V is TRBV18 and J is TRBJ2-1; weak D call: TRBD1 (6 bases). Per the germline V gene, CDR1 is KGHSH and CDR2 is LQKENI. The V end lost 2 bases, the J end lost 6 bases, and 8 bases lay between the germline ends. There are 13 residues in the CDR3. Written as DNA, the CDR3 is TGTGCCAGCTCACCAGGGACACCCAATGAGCAGTTCTTC. Translation: CASSPGTPNEQFF.

The chain combines TRBV7-9 with TRBJ1-6; 8 bases map to TRBD1. CDR3 size: 15 residues. J was trimmed by 7 bases and V by 7 bases; bases with no gene match: 9. CDR1 and CDR2 from the germline V gene are SEHNR and FQNEAQ (reference sequence). CDR3 sequence: CASNLETGANSPLHF. The CDR3 DNA sequence: TGTGCCAGCAACCTGGAGACAGGGGCAAATTCACCCCTCCACTTT.

The table lists this clonotype with many counts. The V and J genes are TRBV28 and TRBJ2-1, with D perhaps matching TRBD1 (6 bases). Germline CDR1 reads MDHEN; CDR2 reads SYDVKM. The CDR3 loop spans 15 amino acids. V was clipped by 4 bases and J by 8 bases, with 18 bases between them. CDR3 region: CASSSSGEGRDEQFF. The CDR3 DNA is TGTGCCAGCAGTTCCTCAGGGGAAGGTCGGGATGAGCAGTTCTTC.

The chain is built from TRBV11-2 and TRBJ2-3; tentatively, D is TRBD1 (6 bases). CDR1 SGHAT and CDR2 FQNNGV come from the germline V gene. Trimming shortened V by 0 bases and J by 3 bases, and 13 bases separated the two germline ends. CDR3 length equals 16 residues. DNA for the CDR3: TGTGCCAGCAGCTTAGACAGGGGTTTGAGGACAGATACGCAGTATTTT. Translating it yields CASSLDRGLRTDTQYF.

This clonotype was counted between two and nine times. The rearrangement uses TRBV20-1 and TRBJ2-5, with D perhaps TRBD2 (6 bases). CDR3 length: 12 amino acids. The V and J ends lost 5 bases and 1 base respectively, with 8 bases between them. Germline CDR1 and CDR2: DFQATT and SNEGSKA (reference sequence). In DNA, the CDR3 is TGCAGTGCTTTGGGGGGCCAAGAGACCCAGTACTTC. Amino acid sequence: CSALGGQETQYF.

This clonotype was seen more than once but under ten times. The chain joins TRBV29-1 to TRBJ2-2; 7 bases match TRBD1. Trimming removed 5 bases from V and 0 bases from J; junction bases left unmatched: 0. In germline, CDR1 is SQVTM, CDR2 ANQGSEA. The CDR3 has 13 amino acids. The CDR3 nucleotides are TGCAGCGTTCAGGGGGCGAACACCGGGGAGCTGTTTTTT. Its protein is CSVQGANTGELFF.

By share, this clonotype ranks as medium-sized. The genes are TRBV15 and TRBJ1-2, with a weak D call TRBD1 (5 bases). The V gene lost 0 bases and the J gene lost 0 bases, with 8 bases spanning the gap. This CDR3 comprises 15 residues. The germline V gene has CDR1 LNHNV and CDR2 YYDKDF (reference sequence). CDR3: CATSRDSGSNYGYTF. The CDR3 DNA follows: TGTGCCACCAGCAGAGATTCAGGGTCTAACTATGGCTACACCTTC.